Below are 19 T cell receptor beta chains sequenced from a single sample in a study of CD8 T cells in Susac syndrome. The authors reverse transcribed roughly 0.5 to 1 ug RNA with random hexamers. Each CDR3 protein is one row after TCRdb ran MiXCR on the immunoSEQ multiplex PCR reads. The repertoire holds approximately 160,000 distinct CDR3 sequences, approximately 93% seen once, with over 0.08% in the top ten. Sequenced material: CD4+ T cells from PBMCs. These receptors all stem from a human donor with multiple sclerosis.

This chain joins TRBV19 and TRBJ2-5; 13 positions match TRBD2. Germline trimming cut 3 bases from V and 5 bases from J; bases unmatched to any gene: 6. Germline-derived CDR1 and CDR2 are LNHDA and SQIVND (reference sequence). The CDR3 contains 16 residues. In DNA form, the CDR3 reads TGTGCCAGTAGTATGTGGGGACTAGCGGGGCTGGAGACCCAGTACTTC. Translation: CASSMWGLAGLETQYF.

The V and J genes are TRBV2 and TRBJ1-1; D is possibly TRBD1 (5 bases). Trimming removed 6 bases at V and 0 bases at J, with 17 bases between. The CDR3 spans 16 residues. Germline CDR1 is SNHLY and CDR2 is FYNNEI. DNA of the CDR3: TGTGCCAGCAGGGACGGACAAACGATCATGAACACTGAAGCTTTCTTT. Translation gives CASRDGQTIMNTEAFF.

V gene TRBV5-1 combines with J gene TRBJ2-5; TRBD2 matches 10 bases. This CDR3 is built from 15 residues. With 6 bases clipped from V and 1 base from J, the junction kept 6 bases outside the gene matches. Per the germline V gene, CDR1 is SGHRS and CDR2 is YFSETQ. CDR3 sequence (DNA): TGCGCCAGCACACTAGCGGGATCAACCCAAGAGACCCAGTACTTC. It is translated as CASTLAGSTQETQYF.

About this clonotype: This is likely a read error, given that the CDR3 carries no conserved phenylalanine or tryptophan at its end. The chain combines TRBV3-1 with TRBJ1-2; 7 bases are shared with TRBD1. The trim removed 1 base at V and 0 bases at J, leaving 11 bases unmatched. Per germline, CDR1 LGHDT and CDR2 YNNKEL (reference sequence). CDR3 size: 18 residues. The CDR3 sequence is CASSQVVRQGPSNYGYTL. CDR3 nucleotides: TGTGCCAGCAGCCAAGTTGTGCGACAGGGACCTTCTAACTATGGCTACACCCTC.

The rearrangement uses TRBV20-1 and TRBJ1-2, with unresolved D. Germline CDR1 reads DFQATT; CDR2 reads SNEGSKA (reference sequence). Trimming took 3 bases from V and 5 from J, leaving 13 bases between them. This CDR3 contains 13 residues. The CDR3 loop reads CSARASGGYGYTF. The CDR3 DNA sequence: TGCAGTGCTAGGGCATCGGGAGGGTATGGCTACACCTTC.

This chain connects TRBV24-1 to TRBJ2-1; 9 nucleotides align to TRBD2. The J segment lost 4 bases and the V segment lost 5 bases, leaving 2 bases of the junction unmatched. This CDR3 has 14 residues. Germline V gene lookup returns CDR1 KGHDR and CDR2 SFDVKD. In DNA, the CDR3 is TGTGCCACCAGTGGACTAGCGGATTACAATGAGCAGTTCTTC. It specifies CATSGLADYNEQFF.

DNA of the CDR3: TGTGCCAGCTTGGACAGGGCCGGCGGCGGAAATCAGCCCCAGCATTTT. Its translation is CASLDRAGGGNQPQHF. The chain is built from TRBV19 and TRBJ1-5, with 8 bases aligning to TRBD1. The CDR3 consists of 16 residues. Per the germline V gene, CDR1 is LNHDA and CDR2 is SQIVND (reference sequence). Trimming took 9 bases from V and 4 from J; bases not matched to a gene: 14.

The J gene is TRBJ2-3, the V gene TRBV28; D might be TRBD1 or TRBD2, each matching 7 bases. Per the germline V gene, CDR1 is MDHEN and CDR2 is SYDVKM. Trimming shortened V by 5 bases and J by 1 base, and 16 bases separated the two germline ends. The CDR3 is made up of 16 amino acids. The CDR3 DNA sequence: TGTGCCAGCAGTCAGGGGGGGGGCCTTCGCACAGATACGCAGTATTTT. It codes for CASSQGGGLRTDTQYF.

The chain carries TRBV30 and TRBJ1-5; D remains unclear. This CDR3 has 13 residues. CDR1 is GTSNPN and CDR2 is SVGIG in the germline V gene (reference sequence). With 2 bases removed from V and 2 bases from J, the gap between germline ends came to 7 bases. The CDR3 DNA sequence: TGTGCCTGGAGTAGCGAGGGCAATCAGCCCCAGCATTTT. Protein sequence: CAWSSEGNQPQHF.

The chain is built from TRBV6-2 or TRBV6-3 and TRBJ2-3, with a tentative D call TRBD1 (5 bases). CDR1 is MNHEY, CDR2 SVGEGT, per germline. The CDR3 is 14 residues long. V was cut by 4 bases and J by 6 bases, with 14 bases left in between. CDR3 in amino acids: CASSWGGQWDTQYF. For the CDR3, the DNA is TGTGCCAGCAGTTGGGGCGGCCAATGGGATACGCAGTATTTT.

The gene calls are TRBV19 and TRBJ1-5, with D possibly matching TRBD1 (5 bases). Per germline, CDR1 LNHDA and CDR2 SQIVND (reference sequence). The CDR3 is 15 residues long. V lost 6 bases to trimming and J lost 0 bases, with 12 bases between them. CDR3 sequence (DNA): TGTGCCAGTAGCCTTGACAGTTATAGCAATCAGCCCCAGCATTTT. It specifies CASSLDSYSNQPQHF.

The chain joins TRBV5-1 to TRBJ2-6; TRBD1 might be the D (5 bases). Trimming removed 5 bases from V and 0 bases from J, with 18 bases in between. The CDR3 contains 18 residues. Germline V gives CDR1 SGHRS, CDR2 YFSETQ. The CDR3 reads CASSRSGGARSGANVLTF. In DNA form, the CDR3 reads TGCGCCAGCAGTAGGTCTGGTGGGGCCCGCTCTGGGGCCAACGTCCTGACTTTC.

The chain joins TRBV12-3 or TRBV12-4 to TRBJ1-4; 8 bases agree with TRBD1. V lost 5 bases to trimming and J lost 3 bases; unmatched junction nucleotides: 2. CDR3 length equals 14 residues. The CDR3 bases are TGTGCCAGCAGTGGACAGGGCCCTAATGAAAAACTGTTTTTT. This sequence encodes CASSGQGPNEKLFF.

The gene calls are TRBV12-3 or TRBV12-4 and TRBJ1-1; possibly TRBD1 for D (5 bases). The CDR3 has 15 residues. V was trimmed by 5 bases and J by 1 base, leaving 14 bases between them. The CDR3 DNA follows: TGTGCCAGCAGTCTACGAGGCAGGGCGAACACTGAAGCTTTCTTT. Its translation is CASSLRGRANTEAFF.

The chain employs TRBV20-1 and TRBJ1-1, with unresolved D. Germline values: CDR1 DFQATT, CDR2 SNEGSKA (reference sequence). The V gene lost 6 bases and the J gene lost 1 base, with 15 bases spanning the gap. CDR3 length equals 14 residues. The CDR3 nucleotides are TGCAGTGCGCAAGGCGGAACCCAGAACACTGAAGCTTTCTTT. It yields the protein CSAQGGTQNTEAFF.

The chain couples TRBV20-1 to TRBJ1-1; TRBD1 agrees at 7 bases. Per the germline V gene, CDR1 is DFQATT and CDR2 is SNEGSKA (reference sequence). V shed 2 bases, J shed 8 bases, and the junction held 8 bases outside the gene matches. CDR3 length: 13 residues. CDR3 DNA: TGCAGTGCTAGACCCCGGGACAGTAGGGAAGCTTTCTTT. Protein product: CSARPRDSREAFF.

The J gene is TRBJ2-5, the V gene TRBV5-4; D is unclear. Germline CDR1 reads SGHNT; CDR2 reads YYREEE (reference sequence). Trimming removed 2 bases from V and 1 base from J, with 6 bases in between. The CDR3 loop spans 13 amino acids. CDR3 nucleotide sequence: TGTGCCAGCAGCTTACAAACCCAAGAGACCCAGTACTTC. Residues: CASSLQTQETQYF.

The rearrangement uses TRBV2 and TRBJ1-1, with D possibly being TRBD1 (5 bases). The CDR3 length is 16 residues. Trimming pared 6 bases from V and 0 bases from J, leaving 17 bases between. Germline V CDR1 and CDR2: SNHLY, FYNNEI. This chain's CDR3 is CASRTGDRSMNTEAFF. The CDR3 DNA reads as TGTGCCAGCAGAACCGGGGACCGCAGTATGAACACTGAAGCTTTCTTT.

The CDR3: CASRTTSGGVFGGANVLTF. The CDR3 nucleotides read TGTGCCAGCAGGACGACTAGCGGGGGGGTATTCGGAGGGGCCAACGTCCTGACTTTC. The chain uses TRBV3-1 and TRBJ2-6, with 14 bases matching TRBD2. V trimming: 6 bases; J trimming: 4 bases; junction bases outside the gene matches: 11. The CDR3 loop spans 19 amino acids. Germline lookup yields CDR1 LGHDT and CDR2 YNNKEL (reference sequence).